The text below deals with one T cell receptor (beta chain). This entry comes from a study of Ad26.COV2.S vaccination and SARS-CoV-2 variants. Profiling relied on immunoSEQ multiplex PCR, and the TCRdb table lists in-frame clones only, not all of them. This table holds about 350,000 clones, roughly 89% found once. Treatment given: approximately 18 received Ad26.COV2.S at low or high dose, single or two shots; roughly five received placebo; per-sample allocation not given. Sampling occurred on day 63 after the first vaccine or placebo injection. Trimming removed 0 bases at V and 5 bases at J, with 5 bases between. CDR1 SGHVS and CDR2 FNYEAQ come from the germline V gene. The CDR3 contains 14 residues.

The TCR was taken from a person between 18 and 60 years old who received the Ad26.COV2.S COVID-19 vaccine or a placebo. The sequenced sample was peripheral blood, obtained in a trial of Ad26.COV2.S vaccine versus placebo. The chain recombines TRBV7-6 with TRBJ1-6; no clear D gene. In nucleotides, the CDR3 is TGTGCCAGCAGCTTAGCAGGAGATAATTCACCCCTCCACTTT. This translates into CASSLAGDNSPLHF.